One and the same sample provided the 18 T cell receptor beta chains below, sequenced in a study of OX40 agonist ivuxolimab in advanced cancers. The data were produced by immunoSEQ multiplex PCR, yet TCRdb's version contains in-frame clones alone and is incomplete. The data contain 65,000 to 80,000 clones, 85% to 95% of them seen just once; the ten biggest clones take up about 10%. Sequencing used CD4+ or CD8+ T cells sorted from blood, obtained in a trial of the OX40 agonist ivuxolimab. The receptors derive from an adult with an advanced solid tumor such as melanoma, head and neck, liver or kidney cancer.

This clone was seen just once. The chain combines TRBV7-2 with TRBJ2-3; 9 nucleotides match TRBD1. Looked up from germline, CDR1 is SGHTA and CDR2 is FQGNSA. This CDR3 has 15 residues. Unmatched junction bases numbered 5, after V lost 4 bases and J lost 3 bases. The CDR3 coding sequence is TGTGCCAGCAGCTCCGGGACAGGGAGTACAGATACGCAGTATTTT. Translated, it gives CASSSGTGSTDTQYF.

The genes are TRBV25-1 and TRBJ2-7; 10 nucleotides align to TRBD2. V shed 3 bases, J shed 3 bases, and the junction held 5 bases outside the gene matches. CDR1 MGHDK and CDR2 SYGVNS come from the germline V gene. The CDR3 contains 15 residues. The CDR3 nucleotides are TGTGCCAGCAGTGATGAGCGGGAGGGGCTCTACGAGCAGTACTTC. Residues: CASSDEREGLYEQYF.

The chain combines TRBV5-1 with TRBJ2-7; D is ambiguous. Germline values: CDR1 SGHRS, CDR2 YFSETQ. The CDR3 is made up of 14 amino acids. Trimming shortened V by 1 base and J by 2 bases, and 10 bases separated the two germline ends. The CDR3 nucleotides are TGCGCCAGCAGCTTGCTGCAGGACCCCTACGAGCAGTACTTC. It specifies CASSLLQDPYEQYF.

The CDR3 spells CASSPQPGQHYNEQFF. The CDR3 DNA reads as TGTGCCAGCAGCCCCCAGCCAGGACAGCACTACAATGAGCAGTTCTTC. The chain recombines TRBV7-9 with TRBJ2-1; a possible D gene is TRBD1 (6 bases). V was cut by 5 bases and J by 3 bases, with 17 bases left in between. The germline V gene encodes CDR1 SEHNR and CDR2 FQNEAQ (reference sequence). The CDR3 has 16 residues.

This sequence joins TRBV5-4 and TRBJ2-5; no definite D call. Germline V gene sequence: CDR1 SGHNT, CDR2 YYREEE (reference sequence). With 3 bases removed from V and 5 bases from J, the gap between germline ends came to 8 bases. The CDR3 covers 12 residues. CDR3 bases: TGTGCCAGCAGCTACGAACGGGAGACCCAGTACTTC. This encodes CASSYERETQYF.

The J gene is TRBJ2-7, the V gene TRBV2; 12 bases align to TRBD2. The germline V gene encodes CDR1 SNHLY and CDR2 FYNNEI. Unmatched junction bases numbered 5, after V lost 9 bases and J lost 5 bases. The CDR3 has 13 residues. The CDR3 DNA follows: TGTGCCAGTCGACTAGCGGGGGATCACGAGCAGTACTTC. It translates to CASRLAGDHEQYF.

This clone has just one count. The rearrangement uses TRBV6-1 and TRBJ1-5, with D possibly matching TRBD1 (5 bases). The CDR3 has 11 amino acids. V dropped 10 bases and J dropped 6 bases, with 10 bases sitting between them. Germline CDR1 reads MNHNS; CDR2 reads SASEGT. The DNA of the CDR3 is TGTGCCACCCAGGGTTCTCAGCCCCAGCATTTT. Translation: CATQGSQPQHF.

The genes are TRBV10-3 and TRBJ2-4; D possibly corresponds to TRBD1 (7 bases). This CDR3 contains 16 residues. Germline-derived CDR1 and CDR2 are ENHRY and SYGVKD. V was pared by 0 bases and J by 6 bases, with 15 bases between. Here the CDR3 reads CAISESEGAPGNIQYF. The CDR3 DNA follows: TGTGCCATCAGTGAGTCGGAGGGGGCGCCGGGAAACATTCAGTACTTC.

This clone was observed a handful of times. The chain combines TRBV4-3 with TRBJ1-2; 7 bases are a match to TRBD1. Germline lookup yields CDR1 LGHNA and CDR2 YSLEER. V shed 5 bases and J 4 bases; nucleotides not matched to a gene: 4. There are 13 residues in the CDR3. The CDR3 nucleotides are TGCGCCAGCAGCTTAGGGGGCGTCTATGGCTACACCTTC. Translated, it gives CASSLGGVYGYTF.

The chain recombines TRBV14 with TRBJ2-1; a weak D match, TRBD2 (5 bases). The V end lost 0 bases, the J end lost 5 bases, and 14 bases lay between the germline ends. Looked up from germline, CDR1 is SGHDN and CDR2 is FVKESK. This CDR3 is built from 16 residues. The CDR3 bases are TGTGCCAGCAGCCAAGATGGAGAGGGCCGGGACAATGAGCAGTTCTTC. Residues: CASSQDGEGRDNEQFF. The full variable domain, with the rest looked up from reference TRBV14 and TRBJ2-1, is EAGVTQFPSHSVIEKGQTVTLRCDPISGHDNLYWYRRVMGKEIKFLLHFVKESKQDESGMPNNRFLAERTGGTYSTLKVQPAELEDSGVYFCASSQDGEGRDNEQFFGPGTRLTVL.

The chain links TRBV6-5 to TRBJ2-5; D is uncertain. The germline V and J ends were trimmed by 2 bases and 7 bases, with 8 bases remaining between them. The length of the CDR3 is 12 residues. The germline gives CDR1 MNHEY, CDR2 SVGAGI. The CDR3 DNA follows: TGTGCCAGCAGTTACCCCCCCGGGACCCAGTACTTC. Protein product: CASSYPPGTQYF.

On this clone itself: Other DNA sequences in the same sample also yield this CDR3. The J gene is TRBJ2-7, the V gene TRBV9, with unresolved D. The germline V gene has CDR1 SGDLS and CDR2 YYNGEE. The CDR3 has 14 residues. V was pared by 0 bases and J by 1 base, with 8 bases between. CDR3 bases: TGTGCCAGCAGCGTAGGGGGTAGTTCCTACGAGCAGTACTTC. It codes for CASSVGGSSYEQYF. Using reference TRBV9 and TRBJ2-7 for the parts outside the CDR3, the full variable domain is DSGVTQTPKHLITATGQRVTLRCSPRSGDLSVYWYQQSLDQGLQFLIQYYNGEERAKGNILERFSAQQFPDLHSELNLSSLELGDSALYFCASSVGGSSYEQYFGPGTRLTVT.

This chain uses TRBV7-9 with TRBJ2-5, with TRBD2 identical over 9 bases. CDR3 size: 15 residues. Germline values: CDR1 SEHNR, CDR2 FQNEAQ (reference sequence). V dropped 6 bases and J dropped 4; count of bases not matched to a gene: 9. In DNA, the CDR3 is TGTGCCAGCAGGCCCGTCCTAGCGGGGACAGAGACCCAGTACTTC. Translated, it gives CASRPVLAGTETQYF.

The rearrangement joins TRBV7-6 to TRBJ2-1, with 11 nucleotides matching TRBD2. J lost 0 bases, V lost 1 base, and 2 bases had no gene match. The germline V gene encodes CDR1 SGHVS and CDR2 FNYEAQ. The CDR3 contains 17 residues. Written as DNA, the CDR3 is TGTGCCAGCAGCTTAGTGGGGACTAGCGGCTCCTACAATGAGCAGTTCTTC. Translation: CASSLVGTSGSYNEQFF.

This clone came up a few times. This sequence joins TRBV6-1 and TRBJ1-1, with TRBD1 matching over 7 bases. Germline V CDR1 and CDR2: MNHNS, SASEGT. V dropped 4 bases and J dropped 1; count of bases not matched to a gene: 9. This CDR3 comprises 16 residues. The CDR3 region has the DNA TGTGCCAGCAGTGGGATTAGACAGGGAGGGAACACTGAAGCTTTCTTT. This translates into CASSGIRQGGNTEAFF.

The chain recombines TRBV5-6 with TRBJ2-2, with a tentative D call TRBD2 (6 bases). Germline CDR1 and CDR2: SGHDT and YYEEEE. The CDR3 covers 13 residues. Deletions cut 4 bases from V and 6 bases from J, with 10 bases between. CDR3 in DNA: TGTGCCAGCAGCCTAGCGTCCGCCGGGGAGCTGTTTTTT. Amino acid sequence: CASSLASAGELFF.

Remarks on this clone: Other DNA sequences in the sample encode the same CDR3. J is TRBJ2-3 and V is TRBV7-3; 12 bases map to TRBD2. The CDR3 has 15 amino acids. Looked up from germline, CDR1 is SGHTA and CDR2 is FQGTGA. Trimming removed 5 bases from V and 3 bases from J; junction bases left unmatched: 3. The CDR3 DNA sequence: TGTGCCAGCAGCCCTAGCGGGGGGGCAACAGATACGCAGTATTTT. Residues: CASSPSGGATDTQYF.

In DNA form, the CDR3 reads TGTGCCAGCAGCGAGACTAACGGAGCGGGGGGGCCGTTTACCGGGGAGCTGTTTTTT. Encoded protein: CASSETNGAGGPFTGELFF. This sequence joins TRBV7-2 and TRBJ2-2; 10 bases align to TRBD2. The CDR3 sequence is 19 residues long. From germline, CDR1 is SGHTA and CDR2 FQGNSA. Losses at the gene ends were 5 bases for V and 5 bases for J; bases not matched to a gene: 17.